A single sample gave rise to the 20 T cell receptor beta chains below, sequenced in a study of T cells after yellow fever vaccination. In TCRdb, the 5' RACE reads were re-called with MiXCR into one record per CDR3 protein. The sample lists some 240,000 distinct CDR3 sequences, 3.2% occurring once. The sequenced sample was CD4+ T cells sorted from PBMCs, obtained 10 days after the yellow fever booster vaccination. The receptors were gathered from a young man who received the YFV17D yellow fever vaccine.

This clonotype appeared a few times. The rearrangement links TRBV4-3 to TRBJ2-3, with 7 nucleotides matching TRBD2. The V gene's germline CDR1 is LGHNA and CDR2 YSLEER. Germline trimming cut 6 bases from V and 3 bases from J; bases unmatched to any gene: 12. This CDR3 spans 16 amino acids. The CDR3 DNA reads TGCGCCAGCAGAATCAACGTCGGGGGAGGGACAGATACGCAGTATTTT. Translation gives CASRINVGGGTDTQYF.

This clonotype came up many times. The CDR3 DNA follows: TGTGCCAGCAGCTCCGGACAGGGTAGGACAGATACGCAGTATTTT. Residues: CASSSGQGRTDTQYF. The genes are TRBV7-9 and TRBJ2-3; 8 bases are a match to TRBD1. V shed 4 bases and J 3 bases; nucleotides not matched to a gene: 6. CDR1 and CDR2 from the germline V gene are SEHNR and FQNEAQ (reference sequence). CDR3 size: 15 residues.

The rearrangement links TRBV28 to TRBJ2-2; D remains unclear. V was pared by 6 bases and J by 0 bases, with 17 bases between. CDR3 length: 17 residues. Germline V lookup: CDR1 MDHEN, CDR2 SYDVKM. The CDR3 region has the DNA TGTGCCAGCAGCTATCGTCTGGGCCTCGCGAACACCGGGGAGCTGTTTTTT. This translates into CASSYRLGLANTGELFF.

In its sample, this clonotype was seen many times. The chain joins TRBV5-1 to TRBJ2-5; D is ambiguous. Trimming removed 0 bases at V and 6 bases at J, with 9 bases between. Germline V gene data show CDR1 as SGHRS and CDR2 as YFSETQ. The CDR3 sequence is 13 residues long. Written as DNA, the CDR3 is TGCGCCAGCAGCTTGGACACGAAGCAGACCCAGTACTTC. This gives the protein CASSLDTKQTQYF.

This clonotype has only a few counts. CDR3: CASSALQINEKLFF. For the CDR3, the DNA is TGTGCCAGCAGCGCGTTACAGATTAATGAAAAACTGTTTTTT. This chain uses TRBV5-6 with TRBJ1-4; D gene unclear. Germline V lookup: CDR1 SGHDT, CDR2 YYEEEE. The CDR3 length is 14 residues. Trimming cost V 4 bases and J 4 bases, with 11 bases left between them.

This clonotype was detected only a few times. This rearrangement joins TRBV24-1 to TRBJ2-3; D possibly uses TRBD1 or TRBD2 (6 bases each). The V and J ends lost 4 bases and 8 bases respectively, with 15 bases between them. Germline CDR1 reads KGHDR; CDR2 reads SFDVKD. The CDR3 contains 14 residues. The CDR3 nucleotides read TGTGCCACCAGTGACCGCAGGGGAGCGGGTACGCAGTATTTT. Its translation: CATSDRRGAGTQYF.

The chain is built from TRBV5-1 and TRBJ2-7; the D gene is possibly TRBD2 (5 bases). V was pared by 4 bases and J by 2 bases, with 13 bases between. Germline loops: CDR1 SGHRS, CDR2 YFSETQ. The CDR3 length is 14 residues. In DNA form, the CDR3 reads TGCGCCAGCAGCCCGGACTGGCGAACCTACGAGCAGTACTTC. Residues: CASSPDWRTYEQYF.

There are many counts of this clonotype. This chain connects TRBV20-1 to TRBJ1-3; D remains ambiguous. With 0 bases removed from V and 0 bases from J, the gap between germline ends came to 9 bases. This CDR3 contains 15 residues. CDR1 is DFQATT and CDR2 is SNEGSKA in the germline V gene (reference sequence). This CDR3 reads CSARDPSSSGNTIYF. Here the CDR3 DNA reads TGCAGTGCTAGAGACCCCTCCAGCTCTGGAAACACCATATATTTT.

The rearrangement links TRBV5-1 to TRBJ2-7, with TRBD1 identical over 7 bases. CDR3 length: 15 amino acids. Germline assignment: CDR1 SGHRS and CDR2 YFSETQ. Unmatched junction bases numbered 16, after V lost 4 bases and J lost 9 bases. The CDR3 here is CASSPEPGQKHRQYV. The CDR3 DNA reads as TGCGCCAGCAGCCCAGAACCGGGACAGAAGCATAGGCAGTACGTC.

This clonotype was seen a few times. V and J are TRBV6-1 and TRBJ1-4; 8 bases agree with TRBD1. The CDR3 is 15 residues long. Germline-derived CDR1 and CDR2 are MNHNS and SASEGT. After removal of 3 bases from V and 7 bases from J, the junction contained 7 bases not matched to a gene. In DNA, the CDR3 is TGTGCCAGCAGTGACCCCAGGGGGCGCGGTGAAAAACTGTTTTTT. As protein: CASSDPRGRGEKLFF.

This clonotype was counted ten times or more. CDR3 in amino acids: CASSGTGGAVDTQYF. The CDR3 nucleotides read TGCGCCAGCAGTGGGACCGGGGGGGCCGTAGATACGCAGTATTTT. This rearrangement joins TRBV10-2 to TRBJ2-3; 8 nucleotides align to TRBD2. The junction had 8 bases not matched to a gene; V was cut back by 4 bases and J by 5 bases. Germline-derived CDR1 and CDR2 are WSHSY and SAAADI. CDR3 length: 15 residues.

This clonotype appeared many times. The genes are TRBV5-1 and TRBJ2-7, with TRBD1 matching 8 bases. V lost 4 bases and J lost 6; bases outside the gene matches: 15. The CDR3 is 16 residues long. The V gene's germline CDR1 is SGHRS and CDR2 YFSETQ. The CDR3 region is CASSAGLQGGGGEQYF. The CDR3 DNA is TGCGCCAGCAGCGCCGGCTTACAGGGGGGCGGTGGCGAGCAGTACTTC.

This clonotype was detected ten times or more. J is TRBJ2-1 and V is TRBV6-5, with TRBD1 identical over 7 bases. CDR3 length equals 13 residues. CDR1 and CDR2 (germline): MNHEY, SVGAGI. V was clipped by 11 bases and J by 0 bases; unmatched bases: 4. DNA for the CDR3: TGTGCCGCCCGGGACAGCTCCTACAATGAGCAGTTCTTC. Translated, it gives CAARDSSYNEQFF.

There are a few counts of this clonotype. The J gene is TRBJ2-5, the V gene TRBV5-1; 7 bases map to TRBD2. V lost 1 base, J lost 4 bases, and 7 bases stayed unmatched. Germline CDR1 and CDR2: SGHRS and YFSETQ. The CDR3 runs 15 residues. The CDR3 is CASSLRGTGGETQYF. The CDR3 coding sequence is TGCGCCAGCAGCTTGCGCGGTACGGGGGGAGAGACCCAGTACTTC.

This clonotype was counted at least ten times. The chain has TRBV5-6 and TRBJ2-2; 7 bases match TRBD2. With 0 bases clipped from V and 6 bases from J, the junction kept 5 bases outside the gene matches. CDR1 and CDR2 (germline): SGHDT, YYEEEE. This CDR3 comprises 15 residues. CDR3 sequence: CASSLDGRGAGELFF. The CDR3 nucleotides read TGTGCCAGCAGCTTGGACGGCCGGGGGGCCGGGGAGCTGTTTTTT.

This clonotype appeared a few times. The chain has TRBV20-1 and TRBJ2-5, with 10 bases identical to TRBD2. The CDR3 is made up of 14 amino acids. Germline assignment: CDR1 DFQATT and CDR2 SNEGSKA (reference sequence). J was trimmed by 2 bases and V by 5 bases; bases with no gene match: 5. The chain's CDR3 is CSAVQRGGQETQYF. Here the CDR3 DNA reads TGCAGTGCTGTGCAGCGGGGGGGGCAAGAGACCCAGTACTTC.

This clonotype came up many times. The rearrangement links TRBV20-1 to TRBJ2-7; 11 bases match TRBD2. The CDR3 totals 17 residues. Germline values: CDR1 DFQATT, CDR2 SNEGSKA (reference sequence). V lost 6 bases and J lost 4; bases outside the gene matches: 17. CDR3 nucleotide sequence: TGCAGTGCCAAGAGCGAGGTTCCTAGCGGGGGGAAGTACGAGCAGTACGTC. It encodes CSAKSEVPSGGKYEQYV.

This clonotype was counted between two and nine times. This rearrangement joins TRBV9 to TRBJ1-4, with unresolved D. The germline gives CDR1 SGDLS, CDR2 YYNGEE. This CDR3 contains 15 residues. The V and J ends lost 4 bases and 6 bases respectively, with 16 bases between them. The DNA for the CDR3 is TGTGCCAGCAGCCTCCGACACGGGCGGGATGAAAAACTGTTTTTT. It codes for CASSLRHGRDEKLFF.

The chain combines TRBV9 with TRBJ2-2, with D hard to call. The V end lost 1 base, the J end lost 5 bases, and 12 bases lay between the germline ends. CDR1 is SGDLS, CDR2 YYNGEE, per germline. The CDR3 is 15 residues long. The CDR3 bases are TGTGCCAGCAGCGTATCAGGATTCGGTACCGGGGAGCTGTTTTTT. As protein: CASSVSGFGTGELFF.

CDR3 DNA sequence: TGTGCCAGCAGTCCCGGGACATTCGTCCACAATGAGCAGTTCTTC. It yields the protein CASSPGTFVHNEQFF. The chain uses TRBV6-2 or TRBV6-3 and TRBJ2-1, with a possible D match to TRBD1 (6 bases). The CDR3 spans 15 residues. Between the trimmed V and J ends, which lost 5 bases and 5 bases, there was a span of 16 bases. Germline values: CDR1 MNHEY, CDR2 SVGEGT.